This TCR beta chain was documented in a study of T cell responses to AZD1222 COVID-19 vaccine. Remarks on this clone: No antigen is known for it.

Produced via immunoSEQ multiplex PCR; TCRdb's table is partial and in-frame only. The table has 84,000 or so clones, 70% to 90% seen once. Overall study results and limits: Baseline antibody screening turned up just a handful of seropositive AZD1222 recipients. Donors in the cohort were predominantly white British and more often female, and clonal diversity was possibly underestimated. Reports say nearly half of spike-specific TCRs go after unmutated variant regions. Only after the peak T cell response were repertoires sampled.

The CDR3 is 14 residues long. V was pared by 0 bases and J by 6 bases, with 11 bases between. Germline V gene sequence: CDR1 SGHRS, CDR2 YFSETQ. V and J are TRBV5-1 and TRBJ2-3; D is perhaps TRBD2 (5 bases). This TCR was recovered from an adult in good health. Sequencing was performed on peripheral blood, taken on day 0 of AZD1222 vaccination. The CDR3 here is CASSLEYSEDTQYF. The CDR3 DNA sequence: TGCGCCAGCAGCTTGGAGTATAGCGAGGATACGCAGTATTTT.